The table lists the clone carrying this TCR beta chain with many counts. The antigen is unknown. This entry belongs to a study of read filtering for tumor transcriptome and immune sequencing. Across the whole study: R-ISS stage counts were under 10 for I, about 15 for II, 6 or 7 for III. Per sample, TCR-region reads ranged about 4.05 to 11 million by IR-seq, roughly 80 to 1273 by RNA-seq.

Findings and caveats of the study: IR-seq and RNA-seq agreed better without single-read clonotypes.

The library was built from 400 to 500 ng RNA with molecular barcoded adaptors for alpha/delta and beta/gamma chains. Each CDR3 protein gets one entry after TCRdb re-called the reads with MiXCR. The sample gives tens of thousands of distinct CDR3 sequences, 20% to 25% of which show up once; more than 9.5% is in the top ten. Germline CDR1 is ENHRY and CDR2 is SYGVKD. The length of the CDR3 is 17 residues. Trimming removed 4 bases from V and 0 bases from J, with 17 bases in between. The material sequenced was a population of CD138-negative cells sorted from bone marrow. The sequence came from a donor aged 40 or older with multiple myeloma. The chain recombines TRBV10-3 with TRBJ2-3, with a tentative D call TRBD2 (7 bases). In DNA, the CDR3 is TGTGCCATCAGTGGGATTCTAGGGGGGGTAAGCACAGATACGCAGTATTTT. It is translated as CAISGILGGVSTDTQYF.